One and the same sample provided the 16 T cell receptor beta chains below, sequenced in a study of blood T cell repertoires in COVID-19 (dated by TCRdb to the early 2020s). Libraries came from the immunoSEQ multiplex PCR assay. The clones in this table, taken by TCRdb from immuneACCESS, are in-frame only. Not every clone is retained; where verified, under half of the shortfall comes from an unresolved V gene, and the cause of the rest is unknown. The sample table lists around 160,000 clones, approximately 85% of them with a count of one. In total, the top ten clones hold around 10% of the sample. Sequenced sample: peripheral blood. These receptors all come from a man aged 60 to 75 with active or convalescent COVID-19.

This clone occurred a few times. The chain has TRBV15 and TRBJ2-1, with a tentative D call TRBD2 (5 bases). This CDR3 has 13 residues. In germline, CDR1 is LNHNV, CDR2 YYDKDF (reference sequence). Trimming removed 1 base from V and 9 bases from J, with 10 bases in between. This chain's CDR3 is CATSRAGVGEQFF. DNA for the CDR3: TGTGCCACCAGCAGAGCCGGGGTGGGTGAGCAGTTCTTC.

This clone turned up a few times. V is TRBV6-1 and J is TRBJ1-4; D may be TRBD1 (5 bases). Germline V gives CDR1 MNHNS, CDR2 SASEGT. V lost 3 bases and J 8 bases, leaving 13 bases between the germline ends. This CDR3 comprises 14 residues. The CDR3: CASSEGRVGEKLFF. CDR3 bases: TGTGCCAGCAGTGAGGGCAGGGTAGGAGAAAAACTGTTTTTT.

About this clone itself: Other DNA sequences in this specimen translate into the identical CDR3. The V gene is TRBV24-1, the J gene TRBJ2-5, with 8 bases that match TRBD1. The V gene end was trimmed by 2 bases and the J gene end by 5 bases; junction bases not matched to a gene: 0. The CDR3 is made up of 13 amino acids. In germline, CDR1 is KGHDR, CDR2 SFDVKD. The CDR3 region has the DNA TGTGCCACCAGTGATTACAGGGGGGAGACCCAGTACTTC. Its protein product is CATSDYRGETQYF.

The chain couples TRBV11-1 to TRBJ2-5; 7 bases fit TRBD2. The CDR3 has 15 residues. Germline V gene sequence: CDR1 SGHAT, CDR2 FQDESV (reference sequence). Losses at the gene ends were 1 base for V and 1 base for J; bases not matched to a gene: 3. CDR3 sequence reads: CASSLGLALQETQYF. Written as DNA, the CDR3 is TGTGCCAGCAGCTTAGGACTAGCTCTCCAAGAGACCCAGTACTTC.

V and J are TRBV4-2 and TRBJ1-2; perhaps TRBD1 as D (5 bases). This CDR3 spans 14 amino acids. V dropped 4 bases and J dropped 5 bases, with 14 bases sitting between them. Germline V gene lookup returns CDR1 LGHNA and CDR2 YNFKEQ. The CDR3 region is CASSREVQGYGYTF. CDR3 bases: TGTGCCAGCAGCCGAGAGGTTCAGGGATATGGCTACACCTTC.

This chain connects TRBV28 to TRBJ2-2; TRBD2 matches at 7 bases. The CDR3 contains 14 residues. The germline V gene encodes CDR1 MDHEN and CDR2 SYDVKM. V shed 6 bases, J shed 7 bases, and the junction held 8 bases outside the gene matches. As DNA, the CDR3 is TGTGCCAGCAGGTGGACTGGGAGGGGCGGGGAGCTGTTTTTT. This encodes CASRWTGRGGELFF.

This clone was counted once. The chain is built from TRBV11-2 and TRBJ1-2; a possible D gene is TRBD1 (5 bases). V was cut by 4 bases and J by 7 bases, with 13 bases left in between. CDR1 is SGHAT, CDR2 FQNNGV, per germline. CDR3 length: 13 amino acids. The chain's CDR3 is CASSSQGMGGYTF. The CDR3, as DNA: TGTGCCAGCAGCTCTCAGGGTATGGGTGGCTACACCTTC.

This clone was seen only a few times. This chain joins TRBV19 and TRBJ1-1; tentative D call: TRBD1 (6 bases). Germline lookup yields CDR1 LNHDA and CDR2 SQIVND (reference sequence). The CDR3 runs 13 residues. Trimming shortened V by 7 bases and J by 4 bases, and 13 bases separated the two germline ends. For the CDR3, the DNA is TGTGCCAGTACCTCAGGGGAGACCACTGAAGCTTTCTTT. Its protein is CASTSGETTEAFF.

The chain carries TRBV19 and TRBJ2-3, with a tentative D call TRBD1 (5 bases). CDR1 LNHDA and CDR2 SQIVND come from the germline V gene (reference sequence). This CDR3 spans 15 amino acids. V dropped 0 bases and J dropped 4 bases, with 11 bases sitting between them. In nucleotides, the CDR3 is TGTGCCAGTAGTATAGATCAGGGCGGCGCAGATACGCAGTATTTT. Translated: CASSIDQGGADTQYF.

The chain links TRBV6-5 to TRBJ1-3; a weak D match, TRBD1 (5 bases). Looked up from germline, CDR1 is MNHEY and CDR2 is SVGAGI. This CDR3 spans 15 amino acids. Trimming took 8 bases from V and 0 from J, leaving 14 bases between them. The CDR3 DNA reads as TGTGCCAGCCGGGAGGCAGGGCTCTCTGGAAACACCATATATTTT. Its protein is CASREAGLSGNTIYF.

This CDR3 is CASSSGTSGYNEQFF. The CDR3 DNA follows: TGTGCCAGCAGTTCCGGGACTAGCGGCTACAATGAGCAGTTCTTC. The rearrangement links TRBV27 to TRBJ2-1; 11 positions match TRBD2. This CDR3 is 15 amino acids long. V was pared by 4 bases and J by 3 bases, with 2 bases of the junction left unmatched. Looked up from germline, CDR1 is MNHEY and CDR2 is SMNVEV (reference sequence).

The chain uses TRBV7-9 and TRBJ2-7; D uncertain. Trimming left V 5 bases short and J 2 bases short, with 13 bases between. CDR3 size: 14 residues. Germline loops: CDR1 SEHNR, CDR2 FQNEAQ (reference sequence). CDR3 protein: CASSLPDWPYEQYF. The CDR3 bases are TGTGCCAGCAGCCTACCCGACTGGCCCTACGAGCAGTACTTC.

This chain joins TRBV3-1 (or the pseudogene TRBV3-2) and TRBJ2-3, with 14 bases aligning to TRBD2. The CDR3 runs to 16 residues. V lost 6 bases, J lost 8 bases, and 10 bases stayed unmatched. CDR1 and CDR2 from the germline V gene are LGHDT and YNNKEL (reference sequence). CDR3 amino acids: CASSLGLAGGWVTQYF. CDR3 DNA: TGTGCCAGCAGTCTAGGACTAGCGGGAGGCTGGGTTACGCAGTATTTT.

This clone was found once. V gene TRBV28 combines with J gene TRBJ2-3, with 7 positions matching TRBD2. The germline CDR1 and CDR2 sequences are MDHEN and SYDVKM. V lost 2 bases, J lost 3 bases, and 11 bases stayed unmatched. The CDR3 spans 17 residues. The CDR3 loop is CASSLGVAGDATDTQYF. The DNA of the CDR3 is TGTGCCAGCAGTTTAGGAGTTGCGGGAGATGCTACAGATACGCAGTATTTT.

This clone was detected a few times. The chain is built from TRBV6-5 and TRBJ1-1; D not resolved. Trimming removed 0 bases from V and 11 bases from J, with 10 bases in between. CDR3 length: 12 amino acids. Per the germline V gene, CDR1 is MNHEY and CDR2 is SVGAGI. CDR3 bases: TGTGCCAGCAGTTACTCGGGAGGGATTGCTTTCTTT. This gives the protein CASSYSGGIAFF.

The chain couples TRBV6-5 to TRBJ1-2; 7 bases align to TRBD1. From germline, CDR1 is MNHEY and CDR2 SVGAGI. V shed 5 bases and J 5 bases; nucleotides not matched to a gene: 8. This CDR3 is 14 amino acids long. The DNA of the CDR3 is TGTGCCAGCAGTAGACAGGGAATTGGGTATGGCTACACCTTC. Its translation: CASSRQGIGYGYTF.